The entry below describes one T cell receptor (beta chain). Unmatched junction bases numbered 3, after V lost 5 bases and J lost 0 bases. The germline CDR1 and CDR2 sequences are MNHEY and SVGAGI. CDR3 length: 15 amino acids. This record comes from a study of blood T cell repertoires in COVID-19. Study-wide context: The United States, Italy and Spain provided the acute and convalescent COVID-19 samples. Sources were T cells, B-cell-depleted T cells, or PBMCs; the material itself was cDNA or gDNA.

As handled by the study authors: How many nucleated cells were present was estimated from reference gene primer amplification. TCRdb keeps only in-frame clones here, not all; method: immunoSEQ multiplex PCR. V and J calls plus clone size are reproduced from that table; the DNA served to infer D and trimming. The sample has over 200,000 clones; roughly nine tenths are singletons. Seattle's cohort entered during active infection and was followed longitudinally. The sequenced sample was peripheral blood. The V gene is TRBV6-5, the J gene TRBJ1-3; 8 bases fit TRBD1. This receptor was obtained from a man in his 60s with COVID-19, enrolled during active disease. The CDR3, as DNA: TGTGCCAGCAGTCGACAGGGGACCTCTGGAAACACCATATATTTT. Its protein product is CASSRQGTSGNTIYF.